This T cell receptor (beta chain) was profiled in a study of T-cell reconstitution after alpha-beta-depleted transplantation in children. The CDR3 spans 14 residues. The germline V and J ends were trimmed by 0 bases and 5 bases, with 11 bases remaining between them. The V gene's germline CDR1 is SGHNT and CDR2 YYREEE (reference sequence). Study findings and constraints: Newly made T cells mostly supplied T-cell counts and diversity one year after transplant. Surviving recipient T cells and intrathymic progenitors accounted for some patients' high TCRbeta diversity at day 60. After transplant, at about two months, alpha-beta T cells were reportedly derived from several hundred expanded graft clones.

The TCRbeta library was prepared with unique molecular identifiers. TCRdb called the PCR reads again in MiXCR, with one record for every CDR3 protein. Here the sample spans 550,000 to 800,000 distinct CDR3 sequences, around 13% being singletons. This clonotype has ten or more counts. Its target is unknown. The V and J genes are TRBV5-4 and TRBJ2-5; no reliable D call. The source is a girl between 2 and 10 years old with congenital amegakaryocytic thrombocytopenia, due to receive a stem cell transplant. Here the sequenced sample was PBMCs, taken before TCRalphabeta/CD19-depleted stem cell transplant. The CDR3 DNA follows: TGTGCCAGCAGCTTGGAAGGGTCGGGTGAGACCCAGTACTTC. The encoded protein is CASSLEGSGETQYF. Combining the CDR3 with reference TRBV5-4 and TRBJ2-5 gives the whole variable domain ETGVTQSPTHLIKTRGQQVTLRCSSQSGHNTVSWYQQALGQGPQFIFQYYREEENGRGNFPPRFSGLQFPNYSSELNVNALELDDSALYLCASSLEGSGETQYFGPGTRLLVL.